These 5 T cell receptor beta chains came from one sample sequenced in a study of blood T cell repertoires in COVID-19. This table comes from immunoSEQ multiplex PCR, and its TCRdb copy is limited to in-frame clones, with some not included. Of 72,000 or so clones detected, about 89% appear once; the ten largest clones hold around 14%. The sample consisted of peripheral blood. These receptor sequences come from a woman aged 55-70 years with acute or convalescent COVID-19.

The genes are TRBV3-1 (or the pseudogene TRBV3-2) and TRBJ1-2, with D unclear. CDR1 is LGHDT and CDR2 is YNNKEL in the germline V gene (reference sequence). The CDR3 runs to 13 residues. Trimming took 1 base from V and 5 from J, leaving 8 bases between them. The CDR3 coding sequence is TGTGCCAGCAGCCAAGCAACAGAATATGGCTACACCTTC. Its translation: CASSQATEYGYTF.

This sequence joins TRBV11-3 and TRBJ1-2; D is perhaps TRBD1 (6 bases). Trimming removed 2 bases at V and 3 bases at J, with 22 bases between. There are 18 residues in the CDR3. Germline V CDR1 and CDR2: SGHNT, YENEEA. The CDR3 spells CASSLPWQGRGFHYGYTF. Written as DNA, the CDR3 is TGTGCCAGCAGCTTACCTTGGCAGGGGCGGGGGTTTCACTATGGCTACACCTTC.

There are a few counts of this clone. The CDR3 coding sequence is TGTGCCAGCAGCTTAGGGTCGACAGACGGAAACACCATATATTTT. This translates into CASSLGSTDGNTIYF. The chain has TRBV7-3 and TRBJ1-3, with D possibly matching TRBD1 (5 bases). V was cut by 2 bases and J by 4 bases, with 12 bases left in between. Germline V gene data show CDR1 as SGHTA and CDR2 as FQGTGA. The CDR3 has 15 residues.

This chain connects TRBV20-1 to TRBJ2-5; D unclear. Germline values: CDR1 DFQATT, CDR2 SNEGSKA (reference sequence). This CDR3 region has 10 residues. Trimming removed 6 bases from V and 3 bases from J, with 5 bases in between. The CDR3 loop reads CSAEKETQYF. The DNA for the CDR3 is TGCAGTGCCGAGAAAGAGACCCAGTACTTC.

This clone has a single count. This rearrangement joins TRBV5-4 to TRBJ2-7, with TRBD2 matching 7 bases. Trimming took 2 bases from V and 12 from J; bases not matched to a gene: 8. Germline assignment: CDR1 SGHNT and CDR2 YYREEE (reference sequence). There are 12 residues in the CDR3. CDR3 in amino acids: CASSFRGGLPYF. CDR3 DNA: TGTGCCAGCAGCTTTCGGGGAGGGTTGCCGTACTTC.